A selection of T cell receptor beta chains follows, all from one sample in a study of CD8 T cells in ankylosing spondylitis. TCRdb independently ran MiXCR on the 5' RACE reads; one entry per CDR3 protein. The repertoire holds some 270,000 distinct CDR3 sequences, roughly 18% seen once, with around 33% in the top ten. The sample comprised blood, either unsorted or a sorted T cell fraction (not recorded which). Receptors originate from a male donor with ankylosing spondylitis or in good health (not recorded which). The CDR3 runs from the conserved cysteine through the conserved F or W. Fields, in order: CDR3 DNA, CDR3 protein, CDR3 length, V gene, clone size, J gene, D gene. A D gene is named only where the DNA matches it firmly. Clone size appears in some rows only: once, few, many, or a class for an expanded clone.

TGTGCCAGCAGCTTGGACAGGCTGAATGAAAAACTGTTTTTT | CASSLDRLNEKLFF | 14 | TRBV7-6 | many | TRBJ1-4 | TRBD1
TGTGCCAGCAGTTCGGGGACTAGCGGGAGGAATGAGCAGTTCTTC | CASSSGTSGRNEQFF | 15 | TRBV27 | many | TRBJ2-1 | TRBD2
TGCAGTGCTCCTATAACACCAGGACTACCCACCCCCGATACGCAGTATTTT | CSAPITPGLPTPDTQYF | 17 | TRBV20-1 | - | TRBJ2-3 | -
TGCGCCAGCAGCCCCCAGGGCGCCGAGCAGTACTTC | CASSPQGAEQYF | 12 | TRBV4-1 | - | TRBJ2-7 | -
TGTGCCAGCAGTTACGGACAGGCACGCTCCTACGAGCAGTACTTC | CASSYGQARSYEQYF | 15 | TRBV6-5 | - | TRBJ2-7 | TRBD1
TGTGCCATCAGTGGACTAGCGTTTAAGTACGAGCAGTACTTC | CAISGLAFKYEQYF | 14 | TRBV10-3 | few | TRBJ2-7 | TRBD2
TGTGCCAGCAGCTTAGCGGATGAGGCAAGCGACGCGATCACCGGGGAGCTGTTTTTT | CASSLADEASDAITGELFF | 19 | TRBV7-8 | few | TRBJ2-2 | -
TGTGCCAGCAGCCCTCGGACAGCGACTAACTATGGCTACACCTTC | CASSPRTATNYGYTF | 15 | TRBV9 | - | TRBJ1-2 | -
TGTGCCAGCAGCCAAGATTGGAATGAGCAGTTCTTC | CASSQDWNEQFF | 12 | TRBV14 | few | TRBJ2-1 | -
TGTGCCAGCAGTTTAGCGTGGGACGAGCAGTACTTC | CASSLAWDEQYF | 12 | TRBV12-3/TRBV12-4 | many | TRBJ2-7 | -
TGCAGCGTTGAGGTCTGGGGGAAGGGCGGGGAGCTGTTTTTT | CSVEVWGKGGELFF | 14 | TRBV29-1 | - | TRBJ2-2 | -
TGTGCTAGCAGCTTTGTAACAGGGTCCCAAGAGACCCAGTACTTC | CASSFVTGSQETQYF | 15 | TRBV7-7 | few | TRBJ2-5 | -
TGTGCCAGCAGCTTAGGGGGGATTCAGCCCCAGCATTTT | CASSLGGIQPQHF | 13 | TRBV27 | many | TRBJ1-5 | -
TGTGCCAGCAGCGAAGGACTAGCGGGAGTGGTTGAGCAGTTCTTC | CASSEGLAGVVEQFF | 15 | TRBV7-8 | few | TRBJ2-1 | TRBD2
TGTGCCAGCAGCTTAGCGCGGGGTTCTGGGGCCAACGTCCTGACTTTC | CASSLARGSGANVLTF | 16 | TRBV7-2 | few | TRBJ2-6 | -
TGTGCCAGCAGTTTTGCCCCCCAGAGCACAGATACGCAGTATTTT | CASSFAPQSTDTQYF | 15 | TRBV12-3/TRBV12-4 | - | TRBJ2-3 | -
TGCAGCGTAGACGACAGGGGGAACTATGGCTACACCTTC | CSVDDRGNYGYTF | 13 | TRBV29-1 | many | TRBJ1-2 | TRBD1
TGCGCCAGCAGCCCAAAAGCTAGCGGGCTTGGGAATGAGCAGTTCTTC | CASSPKASGLGNEQFF | 16 | TRBV4-1 | many | TRBJ2-1 | TRBD2
TGTGCCAGCAGTTTAGGGGGGGAAGCTTTCTTT | CASSLGGEAFF | 11 | TRBV12-3/TRBV12-4 | many | TRBJ1-1 | -
TGTGCCAGCAGCTCTAATAGCGGGAGTGACTCCTACAATGAGCAGTTCTTC | CASSSNSGSDSYNEQFF | 17 | TRBV7-9 | few | TRBJ2-1 | TRBD2
TGCAGCGTGAAAGGGTTGTATGGCTACACCTTC | CSVKGLYGYTF | 11 | TRBV29-1 | few | TRBJ1-2 | -
TGCAGCTCACAAGGGGACAGGGCAGATACGCAGTATTTT | CSSQGDRADTQYF | 13 | TRBV29-1 | few | TRBJ2-3 | TRBD1
TGTGCTAGCAGCTTATTTGCGGCGGGAGGCAACGGGGAGCTGTTTTTT | CASSLFAAGGNGELFF | 16 | TRBV7-7 | - | TRBJ2-2 | TRBD2
TGCAGCGTCCTCTGGACTATCCCGGCCACAGATACGCAGTATTTT | CSVLWTIPATDTQYF | 15 | TRBV29-1 | - | TRBJ2-3 | -
TGTGCCAGCAGCGTAGCTGGACTAGCCTCAGATACGCAGTATTTT | CASSVAGLASDTQYF | 15 | TRBV9 | few | TRBJ2-3 | TRBD2
TGTGCCAGCAGTCCGGGACTTAACACCGGGGAGCTGTTTTTT | CASSPGLNTGELFF | 14 | TRBV27 | many | TRBJ2-2 | -
TGTGCCAGCAGCTTACCGGTGAAATTCACAGGGAACACTGAAGCTTTCTTT | CASSLPVKFTGNTEAFF | 17 | TRBV11-2 | - | TRBJ1-1 | -
TGCGCCAGCAGCCAACATGAGGGGGACGAGACCCAGTACTTC | CASSQHEGDETQYF | 14 | TRBV5-1 | few | TRBJ2-5 | -
TGTGCCAGCAGTTTCCTCGGGGGAAACACTGAAGCTTTCTTT | CASSFLGGNTEAFF | 14 | TRBV27 | - | TRBJ1-1 | -
TGCGCCAGCAGCTTGTCGGGGCCCACGAACACCGGGGAGCTGTTTTTT | CASSLSGPTNTGELFF | 16 | TRBV5-1 | - | TRBJ2-2 | -
TGTGCCAGCAGCGTAGCAGGGATGCACACTGAAGCTTTCTTT | CASSVAGMHTEAFF | 14 | TRBV9 | few | TRBJ1-1 | -
TGTGCCAGCGGACCCAAGAACACCGGGGAGCTGTTTTTT | CASGPKNTGELFF | 13 | TRBV25-1 | - | TRBJ2-2 | -
TGTGCCAGCAGTGAACGGACCTCTAACGCTCCTATAGGGCAAGAGACCCAGTACTTC | CASSERTSNAPIGQETQYF | 19 | TRBV25-1 | many | TRBJ2-5 | -
TGTGCCAGCAGTTCCCCTCAGACAGGGGGCTATGGCTACACCTTC | CASSSPQTGGYGYTF | 15 | TRBV27 | - | TRBJ1-2 | TRBD1
TGTGCCAGCAGTTTTCCCAGGGGGAACACCGGGGAGCTGTTTTTT | CASSFPRGNTGELFF | 15 | TRBV12-3/TRBV12-4 | many | TRBJ2-2 | -
TGTGCCAGCAGCTTGCCGGGACCGACGAACACCGGGGAGCTGTTTTTT | CASSLPGPTNTGELFF | 16 | TRBV5-6 | few | TRBJ2-2 | -
TGTGCCAGCTCCCCGGGAGCGGTAGATACGCAGTATTTT | CASSPGAVDTQYF | 13 | TRBV6-1 | - | TRBJ2-3 | -